The 29 T cell receptor beta chains presented below share a single source sample, sequenced in a study of shared clonotypes between healthy human individuals. Only in-frame clones appear in the TCRdb table, and some are missing; sequencing was by immunoSEQ multiplex PCR. The table records roughly 650,000 clones, more than 95% of them present only once. Sample: naive CD4+ T cells sorted from blood. The subset is: CD45RA+ positively selected. These TCRs come from a woman aged 25 to 39 in good health.

In its sample, this clone was seen once. V is TRBV9 and J is TRBJ2-1; D unclear. V lost 0 bases, J lost 2 bases, and 9 bases lay in between. CDR1 and CDR2 (germline): SGDLS, YYNGEE. CDR3 length: 15 amino acids. The DNA of the CDR3 is TGTGCCAGCAGCGTAGTACCAGCTCCCTACAATGAGCAGTTCTTC. It translates to CASSVVPAPYNEQFF.

The rearrangement joins TRBV4-1 to TRBJ2-3; 10 bases fit TRBD2. With V trimmed by 3 bases and J by 4 bases, 7 bases remained unmatched. From germline, CDR1 is MGHRA and CDR2 YSYEKL. The CDR3 extends over 16 amino acids. The CDR3 loop is CASSQRAGGPPDTQYF. Written as DNA, the CDR3 is TGCGCCAGCAGCCAGAGAGCGGGAGGGCCGCCAGATACGCAGTATTTT.

This clone was detected only once. The chain employs TRBV27 and TRBJ2-7; 14 bases line up with TRBD2. The germline V gene has CDR1 MNHEY and CDR2 SMNVEV (reference sequence). The CDR3 runs 18 residues. Losses at the gene ends were 5 bases for V and 4 bases for J; bases not matched to a gene: 13. In DNA, the CDR3 is TGTGCCAGCAGTCTACAGGGGGGACTAGCGGGAGTTAGGTACGAGCAGTACTTC. Protein product: CASSLQGGLAGVRYEQYF.

CDR3 nucleotide sequence: TGTGCCAGCAGTGAAGGTATGGGCCGGAGCACCTTC. This encodes CASSEGMGRSTF. This rearrangement joins TRBV2 to TRBJ1-2, with D hard to call. This CDR3 has 12 amino acids. Germline V gene lookup returns CDR1 SNHLY and CDR2 FYNNEI. The V end lost 1 base, the J end lost 13 bases, and 13 bases lay between the germline ends.

This chain joins TRBV2 and TRBJ1-2; a weak D match, TRBD1 (6 bases). CDR3 length: 14 amino acids. V lost 4 bases to trimming and J lost 4 bases, with 13 bases between them. CDR1 SNHLY and CDR2 FYNNEI come from the germline V gene. The CDR3 DNA sequence: TGTGCCAGCAGTGCGGGGGGGCTTCGCTATGGCTACACCTTC. Translated, it gives CASSAGGLRYGYTF.

This chain joins TRBV2 and TRBJ1-6; 7 nucleotides align to TRBD1. Germline CDR1 is SNHLY and CDR2 is FYNNEI. There are 13 residues in the CDR3. J gave up 7 bases and V 7 bases, and 4 bases lay outside the gene matches. The CDR3 DNA reads as TGTGCCAGCACTCCGGGACAGAATTCACCCCTCCACTTT. It specifies CASTPGQNSPLHF.

The rearrangement links TRBV5-8 to TRBJ2-5, with TRBD1 matching 7 bases. With 3 bases clipped from V and 5 bases from J, the junction kept 7 bases outside the gene matches. Germline V gene sequence: CDR1 SGHTS, CDR2 YDEGEE. There are 14 residues in the CDR3. The CDR3 here is CASSSQGSRETQYF. The CDR3 DNA follows: TGTGCCAGCAGCTCACAGGGGTCACGCGAGACCCAGTACTTC. Variable domain in full (rest from reference TRBV5-8 and TRBJ2-5): EAGVTQSPTHLIKTRGQQATLRCSPISGHTSVYWYQQALGLGLQFLLWYDEGEERNRGNFPPRFSGRQFPNYSSELNVNALELEDSALYLCASSSQGSRETQYFGPGTRLLVL.

This clone has a single count. The V gene is TRBV11-2, the J gene TRBJ2-1; TRBD2 aligns across 8 bases. The CDR3 loop spans 16 amino acids. CDR1 is SGHAT and CDR2 is FQNNGV in the germline V gene. J lost 5 bases, V lost 5 bases, and 11 bases had no gene match. The CDR3 here is CASSPPSGRRNNEQFF. The CDR3 nucleotides read TGTGCCAGCAGCCCCCCCAGCGGGAGAAGGAACAATGAGCAGTTCTTC.

V is TRBV10-1 and J is TRBJ2-5, with 7 nucleotides matching TRBD1. CDR1 is WNHNN, CDR2 SYGVQD, per germline (reference sequence). The V gene end was trimmed by 9 bases and the J gene end by 1 base; junction bases not matched to a gene: 17. This CDR3 is 17 amino acids long. The CDR3 protein is CARRVGTVSYSQETQYF. CDR3 in DNA: TGCGCCAGAAGAGTTGGGACAGTTTCGTATTCCCAAGAGACCCAGTACTTC.

The rearrangement uses TRBV28 and TRBJ2-7, with 14 bases fitting TRBD2. This CDR3 contains 18 residues. Per the germline V gene, CDR1 is MDHEN and CDR2 is SYDVKM. Trimming at V came to 5 bases and at J to 5 bases, leaving 14 bases not matched to a gene. CDR3: CASSEGGWGLAGDNEQYF. CDR3 sequence (DNA): TGTGCCAGCAGTGAAGGGGGCTGGGGACTAGCGGGAGATAACGAGCAGTACTTC.

The chain joins TRBV28 to TRBJ1-5; 11 bases are a match to TRBD1. The trim removed 6 bases at V and 5 bases at J, leaving 9 bases unmatched. Germline V gene sequence: CDR1 MDHEN, CDR2 SYDVKM. There are 16 residues in the CDR3. CDR3 amino acids: CASSGGTGGSYQPQHF. The CDR3 nucleotides read TGTGCCAGCAGCGGTGGGACAGGGGGTTCCTATCAGCCCCAGCATTTT.

The V gene is TRBV2, the J gene TRBJ2-5; a weak D match, TRBD1 (6 bases). Germline V lookup: CDR1 SNHLY, CDR2 FYNNEI. CDR3 length: 14 amino acids. Trimming cost V 5 bases and J 2 bases, with 12 bases left between them. The CDR3 loop is CASSWDTRQETQYF. As DNA, the CDR3 is TGTGCCAGCAGTTGGGACACCAGACAAGAGACCCAGTACTTC.

Turning to this clone: At the DNA level, this CDR3 is encoded by other sequences in the same sample as well. V gene TRBV2 combines with J gene TRBJ1-2; TRBD1 agrees at 8 bases. The CDR3 sequence is 13 residues long. CDR1 and CDR2 from the germline V gene are SNHLY and FYNNEI. Losses at the gene ends were 4 bases for V and 4 bases for J; bases not matched to a gene: 2. The CDR3 spells CASSGTGGYGYTF. The CDR3 DNA follows: TGTGCCAGCAGTGGAACAGGGGGCTATGGCTACACCTTC.

This chain joins TRBV5-1 and TRBJ2-7; D gene ambiguous. The CDR3 has 14 amino acids. The V gene's germline CDR1 is SGHRS and CDR2 YFSETQ. V lost 1 base and J 0 bases, leaving 8 bases between the germline ends. The CDR3 spells CASSLSGSSYEQYF. The CDR3 DNA follows: TGCGCCAGCAGCTTGTCCGGCAGCTCCTACGAGCAGTACTTC.

In this sample, this clone turned up once. The chain links TRBV7-9 to TRBJ2-7, with D possibly being TRBD2 (5 bases). The germline CDR1 and CDR2 sequences are SEHNR and FQNEAQ (reference sequence). The CDR3 consists of 12 residues. Trimming shortened V by 5 bases and J by 5 bases, and 10 bases separated the two germline ends. CDR3 loop: CASSPTGNEQYF. For the CDR3, the DNA is TGTGCCAGCAGCCCCACCGGGAACGAGCAGTACTTC. Looking up the rest from reference TRBV7-9 and TRBJ2-7 gives the full variable domain: DTGVSQNPRHKITKRGQNVTFRCDPISEHNRLYWYRQTLGQGPEFLTYFQNEAQLEKSRLLSDRFSAERPKGSFSTLEIQRTEQGDSAMYLCASSPTGNEQYFGPGTRLTVT.

The chain is built from TRBV29-1 and TRBJ2-5; unclear D gene. The CDR3 length is 13 residues. Germline V gene data show CDR1 as SQVTM and CDR2 as ANQGSEA. V lost 4 bases, J lost 1 base, and 10 bases lay in between. The CDR3 sequence: CSVGGSLQETQYF. CDR3 nucleotides: TGCAGCGTTGGGGGTTCCCTCCAAGAGACCCAGTACTTC.

V gene TRBV5-6 combines with J gene TRBJ2-7; the match to TRBD1 covers 9 bases. The length of the CDR3 is 16 residues. Unmatched junction bases numbered 10, after V lost 4 bases and J lost 2 bases. CDR1 SGHDT and CDR2 YYEEEE come from the germline V gene. CDR3 bases: TGTGCCAGCAGCCTTGCCGGGACAGGGAAAGCCTACGAGCAGTACTTC. It is translated as CASSLAGTGKAYEQYF.

This rearrangement joins TRBV28 to TRBJ1-2; 8 bases match TRBD1. CDR1 and CDR2 from the germline V gene are MDHEN and SYDVKM. J gave up 7 bases and V 2 bases, and 15 bases lay outside the gene matches. The CDR3 runs 17 residues. The CDR3 region has the DNA TGTGCCAGCAGTTTAATCAGGGGGCGAGGGTTACCGTCTGGCTACACCTTC. It translates to CASSLIRGRGLPSGYTF.

The chain joins TRBV27 to TRBJ1-4, with a tentative D call TRBD1 (6 bases). The CDR3 is 14 residues long. Germline CDR1 and CDR2: MNHEY and SMNVEV (reference sequence). Trimming took off 8 bases at V and 3 bases at J, with 13 bases between the two ends. The CDR3 here is CASSQGIPNEKLFF. CDR3 sequence (DNA): TGTGCCAGCTCACAGGGCATACCTAATGAAAAACTGTTTTTT.

The V call is TRBV7-8, the J call TRBJ2-1, with a possible D match to TRBD1 (5 bases). This CDR3 is built from 16 residues. Germline assignment: CDR1 SGHVS and CDR2 FQNEAQ. Trimming took 5 bases from V and 2 from J, leaving 16 bases between them. The CDR3 DNA sequence: TGTGCCAGCAGCCATAGGGGTGCTAGTCCCTACAATGAGCAGTTCTTC. Translating it yields CASSHRGASPYNEQFF.

This clone was found once. This rearrangement joins TRBV28 to TRBJ2-5; D possibly matches TRBD1 or TRBD2 (5 bases each). V lost 0 bases to trimming and J lost 0 bases, with 20 bases between them. Per germline, CDR1 MDHEN and CDR2 SYDVKM. The CDR3 length is 19 residues. CDR3 residues: CASSLWGVVGEGDQETQYF. In DNA form, the CDR3 reads TGTGCCAGCAGTTTATGGGGGGTAGTGGGTGAGGGCGACCAAGAGACCCAGTACTTC.

This chain links TRBV28 with TRBJ2-1; 7 nucleotides agree with TRBD2. Per the germline V gene, CDR1 is MDHEN and CDR2 is SYDVKM. This CDR3 is 16 amino acids long. V lost 5 bases to trimming and J lost 3 bases; unmatched junction nucleotides: 10. Written as DNA, the CDR3 is TGTGCCAGCAGTCCGCGAGCTTTAGCGGGCTACAATGAGCAGTTCTTC. The encoded protein is CASSPRALAGYNEQFF.

The chain uses TRBV5-1 and TRBJ2-5, with 8 nucleotides matching TRBD1. J lost 11 bases, V lost 1 base, and 13 bases had no gene match. The length of the CDR3 is 15 residues. Germline assignment: CDR1 SGHRS and CDR2 YFSETQ. The CDR3 coding sequence is TGCGCCAGCAGCTTGCCGGGACAGGCTCAGGGTCGGCAGTACTTC. Its translation is CASSLPGQAQGRQYF. Filled out from reference TRBV5-1 and TRBJ2-5, the complete variable domain reads KAGVTQTPRYLIKTRGQQVTLSCSPISGHRSVSWYQQTPGQGLQFLFEYFSETQRNKGNFPGRFSGRQFSNSRSEMNVSTLELGDSALYLCASSLPGQAQGRQYFGPGTRLLVL.

This chain connects TRBV6-6 to TRBJ2-5; no clear D gene. Germline V gene sequence: CDR1 MNHNY, CDR2 SVGAGI (reference sequence). CDR3 size: 12 residues. DNA of the CDR3: TGTACCACCCAGGACCCAATAAGGAGCCAGTACTTC. Amino acid sequence: CTTQDPIRSQYF.

This clone was recorded once. CDR3 protein: CASFGSAGRLYF. In DNA, the CDR3 is TGTGCCAGCTTCGGTTCGGCGGGACGGCTGTATTTT. The gene calls are TRBV2 and TRBJ2-3; possible D gene TRBD2, 6 bases. This CDR3 region has 12 residues. Deletions cut 8 bases from V and 14 bases from J, with 20 bases between. In germline, CDR1 is SNHLY, CDR2 FYNNEI.

This clone appeared once. Here the CDR3 DNA reads TGTGCCATCAGTGAGGTTGTACTAGCGGGTGATGAGCAGTTCTTC. Protein: CAISEVVLAGDEQFF. This chain joins TRBV10-3 and TRBJ2-1; 9 bases agree with TRBD2. CDR3 length equals 15 residues. The J segment lost 8 bases and the V segment lost 2 bases, leaving 7 bases of the junction unmatched. Looked up from germline, CDR1 is ENHRY and CDR2 is SYGVKD.

The chain carries TRBV30 and TRBJ1-5; D is undetermined. The CDR3 consists of 14 residues. With 4 bases removed from V and 0 bases from J, the gap between germline ends came to 10 bases. Germline lookup yields CDR1 GTSNPN and CDR2 SVGIG (reference sequence). CDR3 sequence: CAWTRTDSNQPQHF. The CDR3 region has the DNA TGTGCCTGGACTAGGACTGATAGCAATCAGCCCCAGCATTTT.

This chain links TRBV19 with TRBJ2-2, with no clear D. In germline, CDR1 is LNHDA, CDR2 SQIVND (reference sequence). CDR3 length: 12 amino acids. The V gene lost 6 bases and the J gene lost 4 bases, with 6 bases spanning the gap. This chain's CDR3 is CASSPLTGELFF. In DNA, the CDR3 is TGTGCCAGTAGCCCCCTCACCGGGGAGCTGTTTTTT.

The V gene is TRBV19, the J gene TRBJ2-1, with 11 bases aligning to TRBD2. CDR1 is LNHDA, CDR2 SQIVND, per germline (reference sequence). CDR3 length: 18 residues. V lost 5 bases to trimming and J lost 4 bases; unmatched junction nucleotides: 13. CDR3 protein: CASSVISGRAGIYNEQFF. The CDR3 DNA follows: TGTGCCAGTAGTGTCATTAGCGGGAGGGCCGGCATATACAATGAGCAGTTCTTC. The full variable domain, in which reference TRBV19 and TRBJ2-1 provide the parts outside the CDR3, is DGGITQSPKYLFRKEGQNVTLSCEQNLNHDAMYWYRQDPGQGLRLIYYSQIVNDFQKGDIAEGYSVSREKKESFPLTVTSAQKNPTAFYLCASSVISGRAGIYNEQFFGPGTRLTVL.